A selection of T cell receptor beta chains follows, all from one sample in a study of patients and donors after allogeneic stem cell transplantation. Via MiXCR, TCRdb re-called the RT-PCR reads, giving one row per CDR3 protein. The table has about 200,000 distinct CDR3 sequences, around two fifths seen once. Sequenced material: blood, either unsorted or a sorted T cell fraction (not recorded which). Source of these receptors: a human donor who was either an allogeneic HSCT recipient or a stem cell or donor lymphocyte infusion donor (not recorded which). It is not recorded whose cells these are; they may come from a transplant donor. Each CDR3 is given with its conserved first and last residue.

V,CDR3
TRBV29-1,CSVGTALGQYF
TRBV4-1,CASSRWAALWYEKLFF
TRBV28,CASSSPTGGRETQYF
TRBV29-1,CSVINTEAFF
TRBV30,CACLHGAGYTF
TRBV4-2,CASARESYGYTF
TRBV12-3/TRBV12-4,CASNLGTEAFF
TRBV5-8,CASSSPSGQGNSPLHF
TRBV5-6,CASSLATGRYTEAFF
TRBV4-1,CASSQSRIWRDLGTQYF
TRBV12-3/TRBV12-4,CASSSPRLAGRYNEQFF
TRBV7-6,CASSLVWGSSYNEQFF
TRBV10-3,CAISEVDSGSGGTDTQYF
TRBV5-1,CASSLDSPIDIQYF
TRBV6-1,CASSALVGYSTDTQYF
TRBV29-1,CSVGGPNEKLFF
TRBV9,CASSVEGRGGEKLFF
TRBV7-3,CASSLIGTLSGRGYNEQFF
TRBV5-1,CASSLGATGKSEQYF
TRBV30,CAWSVLGAPNQPQHF
TRBV7-2,CASSRPETAAGNTIYF
TRBV6-5,CASSIQGGDEKLFF
TRBV29-1,CSVPGGGFEAFF
TRBV20-1,CSAPTSGTDTQYF
TRBV6-5,CASSYGRLGSYEQYF
TRBV20-1,CSARESNQPQHF
TRBV28,CASTPGRGYTEAFF
TRBV27,CASSFTGGSYYGYTF
TRBV27,CASSIIQGAQPQHF
TRBV5-1,CASSLETSGIYNEQFF
TRBV5-6,CASSNSVEPGNTIYF
TRBV7-9,CASSLAQSGEKLFF
TRBV11-2,CASSSKTLAGITYTDTQYF
TRBV10-3,CAIREGYEQYF
TRBV6-7,CASSYSRAGGREQFF
TRBV12-3/TRBV12-4,CASRGVNEQYF
TRBV29-1,CSVEPGNEQFF
TRBV11-3,CASSLGTSGQETQYF
TRBV15,CATSTFPGTQYF
TRBV29-1,CSVVGTGRVVRNTEAFF
TRBV6-2/TRBV6-3,CATGEESYEQYF
TRBV6-2/TRBV6-3,CASRSRGVAFF
TRBV14,CASSHWGRGNTGELFF
TRBV7-2,CASSSLGPHVEAFF
TRBV20-1,CSAVRWTSGASYNEQFF
TRBV5-1,CASSLVLVGSYNEQFF
TRBV2,CASREADHSYNEQFF
TRBV15,CATSRDLGAGTEAFF
TRBV5-1,CASSPRQGHNEQFF
TRBV12-3/TRBV12-4,CASSFYDGMAPLYNEQFF
TRBV29-1,CSVETSGSAGELFF
TRBV29-1,CSVEGWESDTEAFF
TRBV12-3/TRBV12-4,CASSLVEGVNYEQYF
TRBV20-1,CSASDRNEQYF